This TCR beta chain was profiled in a study of regulatory T cells in long-lasting Graves disease. Findings and caveats of the study: Persistent Graves' patients showed less TCR diversity than newly diagnosed ones.

This clonotype was picked up a small number of times. What it binds is unknown. Per the germline V gene, CDR1 is MNHGY and CDR2 is SVAAGI. V lost 4 bases and J lost 4; bases outside the gene matches: 8. This CDR3 is built from 15 residues. Investigators prepared the TCR beta libraries by applying iRepertoire HTBI primers and Arm-PCR of CDR3 regions. Authors' data handling: Identified segments across samples numbered about 60 TRBV and about 15 TRBJ. TCRdb independently ran MiXCR on the multiplex PCR reads; one entry per CDR3 protein. These V and J calls derive from TCRdb rather than the authors' analysis. The sample contains 200,000 to 250,000 distinct CDR3 sequences, approximately 19% of which appear only once. Sample time point: newly diagnosed GD, antithyroid drugs for less than 3 months. Making the TCR library involved RNA that had been extracted from PBMCs. A further study also used this sample, focusing on T cells in Graves' hyperthyroidism and ophthalmopathy. That source notes: A set of HTBI primers served as the primers for a first-round RT-PCR of the TCR CDR3.

The sequence was collected from a woman aged 25-40 years with Graves disease. This sample comprised peripheral blood mononuclear cells (PBMCs), obtained at new diagnosis, from a patient treated with antithyroid drugs. The chain is built from TRBV6-9 and TRBJ2-7; 9 positions match TRBD1. The CDR3 bases are TGTGCCAGCAGTTCCCGGGACAGGGCTATATACGAGCAGTACTTC. Protein product: CASSSRDRAIYEQYF.